These 18 T cell receptor beta chains originate from one sample sequenced in a study of CD4 and CD8 cells across lung adenocarcinoma regions. TCRdb reanalysed the PCR reads using MiXCR and keeps one entry per CDR3 protein. This sample carries more than 11,000 distinct CDR3 sequences, roughly 45% of them seen once, and the ten largest clones take 17%. Sample: CD4+ T cells from the center of a lung tumor. These receptors came from a male donor with lung adenocarcinoma. The CD4 and CD8 labels of this study may be unreliable.

This clonotype was observed a single time. J is TRBJ2-1 and V is TRBV10-2; no clear D. There are 12 residues in the CDR3. Between the trimmed V and J ends, which lost 11 bases and 7 bases, there was a span of 15 bases. Germline values: CDR1 WSHSY, CDR2 SAAADI. CDR3 in DNA: TGCGCCCACACCATGAGCGCAAATGAGCAGTTCTTC. Residues: CAHTMSANEQFF.

The chain couples TRBV6-1 to TRBJ2-3; possibly TRBD1 for D (6 bases). The J call is in doubt because the DNA end fits TRBJ2-1 better. CDR1 MNHNS and CDR2 SASEGT come from the germline V gene. The CDR3 has 13 amino acids. The CDR3 nucleotides read TGTGCCAGCAACGCAGGGGTGGACAATGAGCAGTTCTTC. This sequence encodes CASNAGVDNEQFF.

The V call is TRBV6-4, the J call TRBJ2-4, with a possible D match to TRBD2 (5 bases). The length of the CDR3 is 16 residues. Germline CDR1 is MRHNA and CDR2 is SNTAGT. The V end was cut by 4 bases, the J end by 12 bases, with 25 bases between. This chain's CDR3 is CASSAAQRSATDTQYF. The CDR3 DNA is TGTGCCAGCAGTGCCGCGCAGCGGTCTGCCACAGACACTCAGTACTTC.

With respect to this clonotype: A junction boundary mismatches the germline segment, possibly from a read error. This chain links TRBV28 with TRBJ2-3; 8 nucleotides line up with TRBD2. This CDR3 spans 16 amino acids. Germline CDR1 reads MDHEN; CDR2 reads SYDVKM. The DNA for the CDR3 is TGTGCCAGCAGGTCCCCCGGGGGGGGCGGCCCAGAGACGCAGTATTTT. Its translation is CASRSPGGGGPETQYF.

There are many counts of this clonotype. The chain has TRBV6-1 and TRBJ2-2; tentative D call: TRBD1 (5 bases). Germline assignment: CDR1 MNHNS and CDR2 SASEGT. CDR3 length: 14 amino acids. The V end lost 6 bases, the J end lost 5 bases, and 13 bases lay between the germline ends. CDR3 sequence reads: CASRSWGRTGELFF. The CDR3 DNA is TGTGCCAGCAGGTCGTGGGGCAGGACCGGGGAGCTGTTTTTT.

The chain carries TRBV6-1 and TRBJ2-7; D is ambiguous. Germline CDR1 reads MNHNS; CDR2 reads SASEGT. V was clipped by 2 bases and J by 2 bases, with 13 bases between them. The CDR3 runs to 15 residues. The CDR3 loop is CASSELYTTTYEQYF. In DNA form, the CDR3 reads TGTGCCAGCAGTGAATTGTACACGACAACCTACGAGCAGTACTTC.

CDR3: CASSFGQGGNNIQYF. Written as DNA, the CDR3 is TGTGCCAGCAGCTTCGGGCAGGGAGGCAACAACATTCAGTACTTC. The chain is built from TRBV6-1 and TRBJ2-4, with a possible D match to TRBD2 (6 bases). Germline CDR1 MNHNS, CDR2 SASEGT. Trimming removed 6 bases from V and 7 bases from J, with 19 bases in between. The CDR3 totals 15 residues.

This chain joins TRBV11-3 and TRBJ2-2; possibly TRBD1 for D (5 bases). V was trimmed by 1 base and J by 5 bases, leaving 14 bases between them. This CDR3 is 16 amino acids long. In germline, CDR1 is SGHNT, CDR2 YENEEA. CDR3 protein: CASSLVLGAGTGELFF. DNA of the CDR3: TGTGCCAGCAGCTTAGTTTTAGGGGCCGGGACCGGGGAGCTGTTTTTT.

The chain has TRBV9 and TRBJ1-2; possibly TRBD1 for D (5 bases). The germline gives CDR1 SGDLS, CDR2 YYNGEE. The CDR3 has 15 residues. Trimming removed 3 bases at V and 6 bases at J, with 18 bases between. CDR3 sequence (DNA): TGTGCCAGCAGCGCCACCCAGACAGTCGATAATGGCTACACCTTC. Its protein is CASSATQTVDNGYTF.

The chain combines TRBV6-2 or TRBV6-3 with TRBJ2-5, with D tentatively TRBD1 or TRBD2 (5 bases each). Germline values: CDR1 MNHEY, CDR2 SVGEGT. This CDR3 is 17 amino acids long. V was clipped by 4 bases and J by 0 bases, with 18 bases between them. DNA of the CDR3: TGTGCCAGCAGTTTCGTGAGGGACCCTATGTACCAAGAGACCCAGTACTTC. Translation: CASSFVRDPMYQETQYF.

This clonotype has ten or more counts. The J gene is TRBJ2-1, the V gene TRBV10-3, with a tentative D call TRBD2 (5 bases). CDR3 size: 17 residues. The V end lost 10 bases, the J end lost 5 bases, and 27 bases lay between the germline ends. CDR1 and CDR2 from the germline V gene are ENHRY and SYGVKD. The CDR3 region has the DNA TGTGCCACCCGGGATCCCGGGCTTAGTAGCCACAACAATGAGCAGTTCTTC. It specifies CATRDPGLSSHNNEQFF.

This rearrangement joins TRBV6-1 to TRBJ2-5; D gene unclear. The tail of the sequence fits TRBJ2-7 better, so the J call may be wrong. The germline gives CDR1 MNHNS, CDR2 SASEGT. CDR3 length: 11 amino acids. This CDR3 is CASSRIYEQYF. The CDR3 nucleotides read TGTGCCAGCAGCCGAATATACGAGCAGTACTTC.

Concerning this clonotype: The CDR3 ends on some other residue instead of the conserved phenylalanine or tryptophan, so this is likely a read error. The CDR3 here is CASSSRDRGVSEAFC. The CDR3 DNA follows: TGTGCCAGCAGCAGCCGGGACAGGGGGGTCTCTGAAGCTTTCTGT. The J gene is TRBJ1-1, the V gene TRBV7-2, with 11 bases lining up with TRBD1. With 5 bases clipped from V and 6 bases from J, the junction kept 8 bases outside the gene matches. The length of the CDR3 is 15 residues. CDR1 is SGHTA and CDR2 is FQGNSA in the germline V gene.

Points on this clonotype: The junction shows a germline mismatch at one end, possibly a read error. The V and J genes are TRBV6-1 and TRBJ2-6; D is perhaps TRBD2 (7 bases). CDR1 is MNHNS and CDR2 is SASEGT in the germline V gene. This CDR3 comprises 13 residues. In nucleotides, the CDR3 is TGTGCCAGCGCCCAGGCGGGGGCCAACGTCCTGACCTTC. Amino acids: CASAQAGANVLTF.

The rearrangement joins TRBV6-1 to TRBJ2-7; D is undetermined. The V gene lost 7 bases and the J gene lost 2 bases, with 12 bases spanning the gap. CDR1 and CDR2 from the germline V gene are MNHNS and SASEGT. This CDR3 is built from 13 residues. CDR3 loop: CASTQLTPYEQYF. CDR3 nucleotides: TGTGCCAGCACCCAACTAACCCCCTACGAGCAGTACTTC.

This clonotype was recorded once. Sequence at one end of the junction differs from germline and may be a read error. J is TRBJ2-3 and V is TRBV6-4, with 7 bases aligning to TRBD2. Germline V gives CDR1 MRHNA, CDR2 SNTAGT. The CDR3 is 15 amino acids. CDR3 residues: CASSEGSGAKDIQYF. Here the CDR3 DNA reads TGTGCCAGCAGTGAGGGGAGCGGGGCTAAAGATATTCAGTACTTT.

Comment on this clonotype: The germline gene is not matched at one end of the junction; a read error may be the cause. The chain employs TRBV12-3 or TRBV12-4 and TRBJ2-3; 12 bases are a match to TRBD2. The CDR3 covers 15 residues. DNA for the CDR3: TGTGCCAGCAGTCCATGGACTAGCGGGACAGAGACGCAGTATTTT. Translated, it gives CASSPWTSGTETQYF.

V usage is TRBV11-3 and J usage is TRBJ2-5; 8 bases agree with TRBD2. Germline lookup yields CDR1 SGHNT and CDR2 YENEEA. The length of the CDR3 is 15 residues. The J segment lost 4 bases and the V segment lost 7 bases, leaving 11 bases of the junction unmatched. The CDR3 bases are TGTGCCAGCAACCCCGGGGGGGGGCTCGGAGAGACCCAGTACTTC. It translates to CASNPGGGLGETQYF.